The next 15 T cell receptor beta chains were all read from a single sample in a study of shared T cell receptors in the human thymus. Measured with immunoSEQ multiplex PCR; TCRdb has only the in-frame clones, and not every one. The data hold roughly 550,000 clones, with 70% to 80% observed a single time. The same sample was also used in a study of human thymus T cells.

Sequencing input: thymocytes. These receptors all come from a boy in the first two years of life with a congenital heart defect.

There are a few counts of this clone. The chain is built from TRBV4-3 and TRBJ2-3; D is possibly TRBD2 (6 bases). The V gene's germline CDR1 is LGHNA and CDR2 YSLEER. The CDR3 has 15 residues. V lost 1 base and J lost 4, with 12 bases in between. The CDR3 spells CASSQGRGSADTQYF. CDR3 in DNA: TGCGCCAGCAGCCAAGGTCGGGGGTCGGCAGATACGCAGTATTTT.

The CDR3 sequence: CASSQANHTSLRVAGDEQYF. For the CDR3, the DNA is TGTGCCAGCAGCCAAGCAAACCATACGTCTTTGAGGGTAGCGGGCGACGAGCAGTACTTC. This rearrangement joins TRBV4-2 to TRBJ2-7; 7 bases agree with TRBD2. The ends lost 1 base at V and 5 bases at J; junction bases unmatched: 23. The germline V gene encodes CDR1 LGHNA and CDR2 YNFKEQ. The CDR3 covers 20 residues.

This chain uses TRBV6-1 with TRBJ2-7; D is unclear. The CDR3 contains 15 residues. The V gene lost 6 bases and the J gene lost 0 bases, with 15 bases spanning the gap. Germline values: CDR1 MNHNS, CDR2 SASEGT. The CDR3 coding sequence is TGTGCCAGCAGCACTGAACCCACGAACTCCTACGAGCAGTACTTC. This gives the protein CASSTEPTNSYEQYF.

V gene TRBV5-4 combines with J gene TRBJ1-1; tentatively, D is TRBD1 (5 bases). Germline V gene data show CDR1 as SGHNT and CDR2 as YYREEE (reference sequence). The CDR3 runs 15 residues. The V end lost 4 bases, the J end lost 0 bases, and 13 bases lay between the germline ends. CDR3 in DNA: TGTGCCAGCAGCCTCTTGGGGCACTTGAACACTGAAGCTTTCTTT. Translation gives CASSLLGHLNTEAFF.

V is TRBV7-8 and J is TRBJ2-3, with D unresolved. Trimming cost V 5 bases and J 8 bases, with 17 bases left between them. Germline V CDR1 and CDR2: SGHVS, FQNEAQ. The CDR3 is 14 amino acids. Here the CDR3 reads CASSQKGTGGTQYF. CDR3 sequence (DNA): TGTGCCAGCAGCCAAAAAGGTACCGGCGGTACGCAGTATTTT.

The chain couples TRBV12-5 to TRBJ2-7; tentatively, D is TRBD1 (6 bases). This CDR3 has 14 amino acids. Trimming pared 4 bases from V and 0 bases from J, leaving 10 bases between. The germline gives CDR1 LGHNT, CDR2 FRNRAP. The CDR3 DNA sequence: TGTGCTAGTGGTTCGGGACATCCCTCCTACGAGCAGTACTTC. Protein: CASGSGHPSYEQYF.

The chain carries TRBV19 and TRBJ1-2; 10 bases are shared with TRBD1. V shed 6 bases and J 12 bases; nucleotides not matched to a gene: 13. CDR1 and CDR2 (germline): LNHDA, SQIVND (reference sequence). The length of the CDR3 is 14 residues. The CDR3 here is CASSRQGARRLDTF. Written as DNA, the CDR3 is TGTGCCAGTAGCCGACAGGGGGCGCGAAGGCTCGACACCTTC.

This clone was counted between two and nine times. The chain carries TRBV2 and TRBJ2-5; D unclear. Between the trimmed V and J ends, which lost 8 bases and 2 bases, there was a span of 12 bases. The CDR3 loop spans 13 amino acids. Germline V gene data show CDR1 as SNHLY and CDR2 as FYNNEI. In DNA, the CDR3 is TGTGCCAGCTGCCGAAGGCGGCAAGAGACCCAGTACTTC. Translation: CASCRRRQETQYF.

The chain uses TRBV4-3 and TRBJ1-3; the D is unclear. Germline CDR1 LGHNA, CDR2 YSLEER. V lost 0 bases to trimming and J lost 0 bases, with 9 bases between them. This CDR3 is 16 amino acids long. CDR3 protein: CASSQDGPLSGNTIYF. The CDR3 nucleotides read TGCGCCAGCAGCCAAGATGGGCCGCTCTCTGGAAACACCATATATTTT.

The rearrangement joins TRBV19 to TRBJ2-7, with 13 bases fitting TRBD2. Unmatched junction bases numbered 6, after V lost 3 bases and J lost 4 bases. CDR1 LNHDA and CDR2 SQIVND come from the germline V gene (reference sequence). There are 16 residues in the CDR3. CDR3 coding DNA: TGTGCCAGTAGTATTGGGGGGACTAGCGGGAAATACGAGCAGTACTTC. Amino acids: CASSIGGTSGKYEQYF.

Concerning this clone itself: Other DNA sequences from this sample encode an identical CDR3 as well. This chain joins TRBV27 and TRBJ2-7; 7 bases are shared with TRBD1. Germline V gene data show CDR1 as MNHEY and CDR2 as SMNVEV (reference sequence). The CDR3 has 15 amino acids. Unmatched junction bases numbered 2, after V lost 0 bases and J lost 0 bases. This chain's CDR3 is CASSLSRDSSYEQYF. Here the CDR3 DNA reads TGTGCCAGCAGTTTATCTAGGGACAGCTCCTACGAGCAGTACTTC.

The chain uses TRBV10-3 and TRBJ2-3; a possible D gene is TRBD2 (6 bases). The ends were cut back, 8 bases at V and 2 bases at J, with 11 bases in the middle. The CDR3 has 13 residues. CDR1 and CDR2 from the germline V gene are ENHRY and SYGVKD. The CDR3 DNA is TGTGCCATCGGGGGGAGGTACACAGATACGCAGTATTTT. Protein: CAIGGRYTDTQYF.

The chain is built from TRBV19 and TRBJ2-1, with 11 bases aligning to TRBD2. The junction had 11 bases not matched to a gene; V was cut back by 3 bases and J by 10 bases. CDR1 is LNHDA and CDR2 is SQIVND in the germline V gene (reference sequence). CDR3 length equals 16 residues. CDR3 residues: CASSMMSGLAGGEQFF. The CDR3 DNA reads as TGTGCCAGTAGTATGATGTCCGGACTAGCGGGTGGGGAGCAGTTCTTC.

This clone was seen more than once but under ten times. V and J are TRBV2 and TRBJ1-1, with TRBD1 matching over 10 bases. CDR1 and CDR2 from the germline V gene are SNHLY and FYNNEI. This CDR3 is 15 amino acids long. J lost 5 bases, V lost 5 bases, and 8 bases had no gene match. The CDR3 loop reads CASSYGQGGWTEAFF. Written as DNA, the CDR3 is TGTGCCAGCAGTTACGGACAGGGGGGCTGGACTGAAGCTTTCTTT.

The V gene is TRBV27, the J gene TRBJ1-1; D may be TRBD1 (6 bases). Trimming took off 5 bases at V and 5 bases at J, with 18 bases between the two ends. This CDR3 region has 15 residues. Germline V gene data show CDR1 as MNHEY and CDR2 as SMNVEV (reference sequence). The DNA of the CDR3 is TGTGCCAGCAGTCCCAGGGGTTACTGGGGTACTGAAGCTTTCTTT. Its translation: CASSPRGYWGTEAFF.